The 25 T cell receptor beta chains reported below all come from one sample, sequenced in a study of blood T cell repertoires in COVID-19. Here immunoSEQ multiplex PCR was the method, and the copy in TCRdb shows in-frame clones only, minus some. The data hold about 210,000 clones, with around 85% observed a single time. Material: peripheral blood. The source of these receptors is a man between 60 and 75 years old with COVID-19, enrolled during active disease.

This clone was counted once. The chain uses TRBV3-1 (or the pseudogene TRBV3-2) and TRBJ1-5; TRBD1 matches at 7 bases. The trim removed 4 bases at V and 4 bases at J, leaving 4 bases unmatched. CDR1 is LGHDT, CDR2 YNNKEL, per germline (reference sequence). This CDR3 contains 14 residues. CDR3 protein: CASSPGQNNQPQHF. The CDR3 DNA is TGTGCCAGCAGCCCGGGACAGAATAATCAGCCCCAGCATTTT.

This rearrangement joins TRBV2 to TRBJ2-6; D perhaps matches TRBD1 (5 bases). Trimming pared 1 base from V and 7 bases from J, leaving 11 bases between. The CDR3 has 15 amino acids. Germline V gene data show CDR1 as SNHLY and CDR2 as FYNNEI. CDR3: CASSEGGRDANVLTF. CDR3 DNA: TGTGCCAGCAGTGAAGGCGGCAGGGATGCCAACGTCCTGACTTTC.

The chain uses TRBV18 and TRBJ2-3; 9 positions agree with TRBD1. Germline-derived CDR1 and CDR2 are KGHSH and LQKENI. The ends lost 4 bases at V and 6 bases at J; junction bases unmatched: 2. The CDR3 has 13 residues. For the CDR3, the DNA is TGTGCCAGCTCACGGGACAGGGAGGATACGCAGTATTTT. This encodes CASSRDREDTQYF.

This clone came up a few times. The V gene is TRBV7-8, the J gene TRBJ1-6; a weak D match, TRBD1 (5 bases). The germline V and J ends were trimmed by 2 bases and 7 bases, with 12 bases remaining between them. The germline V gene encodes CDR1 SGHVS and CDR2 FQNEAQ. The CDR3 loop spans 15 amino acids. CDR3 DNA sequence: TGTGCCAGCAGCTTAAACCAGCAGGGAAATTCACCCCTCCACTTT. It codes for CASSLNQQGNSPLHF. Full variable domain (missing parts from reference TRBV7-8 and TRBJ1-6): GAGVSQSPRYKVAKRGQDVALRCDPISGHVSLFWYQQALGQGPEFLTYFQNEAQLDKSGLPSDRFFAERPEGSVSTLKIQRTQQEDSAVYLCASSLNQQGNSPLHFGNGTRLTVT.

The J gene is TRBJ2-1, the V gene TRBV7-9, with 9 bases that match TRBD2. There are 14 residues in the CDR3. V gave up 6 bases and J gave up 5 bases; unmatched junction bases: 5. CDR1 and CDR2 from the germline V gene are SEHNR and FQNEAQ (reference sequence). The CDR3 sequence: CASSRTSVDNEQFF. DNA of the CDR3: TGTGCCAGCAGTCGGACTAGCGTAGACAATGAGCAGTTCTTC.

The V call is TRBV28, the J call TRBJ1-1, with D tentatively TRBD1 (6 bases). Trimming cost V 4 bases and J 6 bases, with 18 bases left between them. Germline CDR1 MDHEN, CDR2 SYDVKM. There are 15 residues in the CDR3. The CDR3 here is CASSWRGLSSPEAFF. The CDR3 coding sequence is TGTGCCAGCAGTTGGCGGGGGCTTTCGAGCCCTGAAGCTTTCTTT.

The V gene is TRBV5-1, the J gene TRBJ2-1; D possibly corresponds to TRBD1 (6 bases). CDR1 and CDR2 from the germline V gene are SGHRS and YFSETQ. Trimming removed 4 bases at V and 4 bases at J, with 12 bases between. CDR3 length equals 14 residues. The CDR3: CASSPRTVYNEQFF. The CDR3 nucleotides read TGCGCCAGCAGCCCCCGGACAGTTTACAATGAGCAGTTCTTC.

This clone has more than one count but fewer than ten. V gene TRBV5-4 combines with J gene TRBJ1-5; TRBD1 aligns across 10 bases. Germline V gene sequence: CDR1 SGHNT, CDR2 YYREEE (reference sequence). With 2 bases clipped from V and 4 bases from J, the junction kept 9 bases outside the gene matches. The CDR3 extends over 17 amino acids. The CDR3: CASSLGPGQGKNQPQHF. CDR3 DNA: TGTGCCAGCAGCTTAGGGCCGGGACAGGGGAAAAATCAGCCCCAGCATTTT.

The chain recombines TRBV19 with TRBJ1-5; D is unclear. The CDR3 has 15 amino acids. The ends were cut back, 4 bases at V and 9 bases at J, with 19 bases in the middle. CDR1 and CDR2 (germline): LNHDA, SQIVND (reference sequence). The CDR3 region is CASSTTRTDVGPQHF. CDR3 in DNA: TGTGCCAGTAGTACGACTCGGACTGACGTGGGGCCCCAGCATTTT.

The V gene is TRBV7-2, the J gene TRBJ1-2; 7 nucleotides match TRBD1. Germline V lookup: CDR1 SGHTA, CDR2 FQGNSA. This CDR3 spans 15 amino acids. V shed 3 bases, J shed 5 bases, and the junction held 9 bases outside the gene matches. The CDR3, as DNA: TGTGCCAGCAGCTTTACCGGGACAGCCCCTTATGGCTACACCTTC. Translated, it gives CASSFTGTAPYGYTF.

This clone was seen a handful of times. The chain carries TRBV29-1 and TRBJ1-1, with 7 bases that match TRBD1. J was trimmed by 0 bases and V by 8 bases; bases with no gene match: 3. The CDR3 runs to 12 residues. The germline V gene encodes CDR1 SQVTM and CDR2 ANQGSEA. CDR3 sequence (DNA): TGCAGCTCGGGACAGATGAACACTGAAGCTTTCTTT. Protein product: CSSGQMNTEAFF. The full variable domain, its missing parts supplied by reference TRBV29-1 and TRBJ1-1, is SAVISQKPSRDICQRGTSLTIQCQVDSQVTMMFWYRQQPGQSLTLIATANQGSEATYESGFVIDKFPISRPNLTFSTLTVSNMSPEDSSIYLCSSGQMNTEAFFGQGTRLTVV.

V is TRBV9 and J is TRBJ2-3; D gene uncertain. Germline assignment: CDR1 SGDLS and CDR2 YYNGEE. The CDR3 loop spans 14 amino acids. Trimming shortened V by 4 bases and J by 2 bases, and 11 bases separated the two germline ends. CDR3 coding DNA: TGTGCCAGCAGCCCTGTGCCACACACAGATACGCAGTATTTT. It translates to CASSPVPHTDTQYF.

The chain recombines TRBV12-3 or TRBV12-4 with TRBJ2-7; perhaps TRBD1 as D (5 bases). The V gene lost 5 bases and the J gene lost 0 bases, with 8 bases spanning the gap. CDR3 length: 13 residues. CDR3 sequence reads: CASSTGRSYEQYF. DNA for the CDR3: TGTGCCAGCAGTACAGGACGCTCCTACGAGCAGTACTTC.

The rearrangement links TRBV28 to TRBJ2-4, with a weak D call TRBD1 (6 bases). Looked up from germline, CDR1 is MDHEN and CDR2 is SYDVKM. V was pared by 4 bases and J by 1 base, with 14 bases between. CDR3 size: 16 residues. CDR3 protein: CASSSYRDKAKNIQYF. The CDR3, as DNA: TGTGCCAGCAGTTCATACAGGGATAAGGCCAAAAACATTCAGTACTTC.

This chain joins TRBV7-2 and TRBJ2-5; 13 nucleotides line up with TRBD2. Trimming at V came to 1 base and at J to 5 bases, leaving 4 bases not matched to a gene. This CDR3 region has 16 residues. The germline gives CDR1 SGHTA, CDR2 FQGNSA. CDR3 protein: CASSLELAGGYETQYF. CDR3 bases: TGTGCCAGCAGCTTAGAACTAGCGGGAGGGTATGAGACCCAGTACTTC.

The rearrangement uses TRBV11-2 and TRBJ2-5; D is uncertain. The CDR3 totals 15 residues. V lost 3 bases and J lost 4, with 15 bases in between. Germline V lookup: CDR1 SGHAT, CDR2 FQNNGV. The CDR3 region has the DNA TGTGCCAGCAGCTTTGCCGGTCTCGAGAGAGAGACCCAGTACTTC. It codes for CASSFAGLERETQYF.

The chain links TRBV10-3 to TRBJ1-2, with 8 nucleotides matching TRBD1. J lost 6 bases, V lost 8 bases, and 5 bases had no gene match. Germline V gene data show CDR1 as ENHRY and CDR2 as SYGVKD. The CDR3 is made up of 12 amino acids. In DNA, the CDR3 is TGTGCCATCTCCGACAGGGGAAATGGCTACACCTTC. Amino acids: CAISDRGNGYTF.

The rearrangement joins TRBV9 to TRBJ1-1; D possibly corresponds to TRBD1 (5 bases). The CDR3 spans 12 residues. V shed 4 bases and J shed 4 bases, with 8 bases lying between them. Germline V gives CDR1 SGDLS, CDR2 YYNGEE. The CDR3 sequence: CASSPGVTEAFF. CDR3 nucleotides: TGTGCCAGCAGCCCGGGGGTCACTGAAGCTTTCTTT.

The chain combines TRBV9 with TRBJ2-1; 8 bases agree with TRBD2. The V and J ends lost 1 base and 9 bases, in that order; junction bases with no gene match: 0. Germline lookup yields CDR1 SGDLS and CDR2 YYNGEE. This CDR3 has 12 residues. The CDR3 DNA reads TGTGCCAGCAGCGTACTAGCGGGTGAGCAGTTCTTC. It specifies CASSVLAGEQFF. The full variable domain, its missing parts supplied by reference TRBV9 and TRBJ2-1, is DSGVTQTPKHLITATGQRVTLRCSPRSGDLSVYWYQQSLDQGLQFLIQYYNGEERAKGNILERFSAQQFPDLHSELNLSSLELGDSALYFCASSVLAGEQFFGPGTRLTVL.

The rearrangement uses TRBV27 and TRBJ2-7; TRBD1 might be the D (6 bases). The CDR3 totals 15 residues. From germline, CDR1 is MNHEY and CDR2 SMNVEV (reference sequence). The V and J ends lost 6 bases and 0 bases respectively, with 15 bases between them. The CDR3, as DNA: TGTGCCAGCAGCCTTAAGGGGGTGAGCTCCTACGAGCAGTACTTC. Its protein product is CASSLKGVSSYEQYF.

The V and J genes are TRBV2 and TRBJ1-5; D unresolved. The V gene's germline CDR1 is SNHLY and CDR2 FYNNEI. The CDR3 is 14 amino acids. V dropped 5 bases and J dropped 5 bases, with 13 bases sitting between them. The CDR3 spells CASSIEGTDQPQHF. DNA of the CDR3: TGTGCCAGCAGTATCGAGGGAACCGATCAGCCCCAGCATTTT.

The V and J genes are TRBV10-3 and TRBJ1-1; D is unclear. There are 15 residues in the CDR3. The V end lost 6 bases, the J end lost 2 bases, and 16 bases lay between the germline ends. Germline V CDR1 and CDR2: ENHRY, SYGVKD. CDR3 nucleotide sequence: TGTGCCATCAGGCCCGCTTCTGGCACAAACACTGAAGCTTTCTTT. This encodes CAIRPASGTNTEAFF.

This clone was seen just once. This rearrangement joins TRBV28 to TRBJ2-3; TRBD2 is a possible D gene (6 bases). The CDR3 has 17 residues. Germline CDR1 is MDHEN and CDR2 is SYDVKM. Trimming removed 4 bases at V and 6 bases at J, with 23 bases between. CDR3 in DNA: TGTGCCAGCAGTTCACCCCTGCGGGACGGTAGTGGGGATACGCAGTATTTT. It translates to CASSSPLRDGSGDTQYF.

The chain combines TRBV7-8 with TRBJ1-1; 7 nucleotides match TRBD1. The germline V gene encodes CDR1 SGHVS and CDR2 FQNEAQ. Germline trimming cut 1 base from V and 10 bases from J; bases unmatched to any gene: 6. The CDR3 runs 13 residues. In nucleotides, the CDR3 is TGTGCCAGCAGCTTAGGGACAGGTGAGGTAGCTTTCTTT. Residues: CASSLGTGEVAFF.

The chain carries TRBV2 and TRBJ1-2; maybe TRBD1 (6 bases). V shed 6 bases and J shed 7 bases, with 15 bases lying between them. The CDR3 has 13 amino acids. Germline CDR1 is SNHLY and CDR2 is FYNNEI. The CDR3: CASRTTGLSGYTF. The CDR3 DNA is TGTGCCAGCAGGACGACAGGACTCTCTGGCTACACCTTC.